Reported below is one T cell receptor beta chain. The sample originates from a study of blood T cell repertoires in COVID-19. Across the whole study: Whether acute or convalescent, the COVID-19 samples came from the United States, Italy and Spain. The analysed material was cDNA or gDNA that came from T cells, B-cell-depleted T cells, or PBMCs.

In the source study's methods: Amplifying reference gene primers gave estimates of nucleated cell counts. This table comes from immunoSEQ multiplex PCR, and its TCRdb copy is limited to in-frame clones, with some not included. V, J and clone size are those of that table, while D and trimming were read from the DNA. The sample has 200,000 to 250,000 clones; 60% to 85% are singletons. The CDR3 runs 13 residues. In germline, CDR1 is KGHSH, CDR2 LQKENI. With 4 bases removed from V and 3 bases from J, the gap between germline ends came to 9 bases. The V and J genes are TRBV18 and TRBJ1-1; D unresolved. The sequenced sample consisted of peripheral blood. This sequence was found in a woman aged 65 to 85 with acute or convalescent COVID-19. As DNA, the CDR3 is TGTGCCAGCTCACAACGGCGGGACACTGAAGCTTTCTTT. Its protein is CASSQRRDTEAFF.